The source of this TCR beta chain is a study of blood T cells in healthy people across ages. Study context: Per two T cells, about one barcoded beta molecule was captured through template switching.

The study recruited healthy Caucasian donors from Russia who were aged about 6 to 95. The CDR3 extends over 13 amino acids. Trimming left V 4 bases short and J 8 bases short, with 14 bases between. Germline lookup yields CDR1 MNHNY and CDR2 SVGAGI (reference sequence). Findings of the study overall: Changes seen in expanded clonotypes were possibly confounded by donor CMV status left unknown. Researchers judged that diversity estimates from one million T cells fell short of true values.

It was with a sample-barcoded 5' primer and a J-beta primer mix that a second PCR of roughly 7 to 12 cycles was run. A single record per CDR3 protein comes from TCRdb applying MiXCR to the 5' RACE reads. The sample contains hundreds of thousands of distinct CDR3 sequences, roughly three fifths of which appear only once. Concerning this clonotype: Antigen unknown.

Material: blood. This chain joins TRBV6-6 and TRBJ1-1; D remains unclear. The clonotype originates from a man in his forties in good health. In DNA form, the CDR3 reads TGTGCCAGCAGTTTCCCCAGGACCACAGAAGCTTTCTTT. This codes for CASSFPRTTEAFF.